The source of this T cell receptor beta chain is a study of control samples from healthy donors and cancer patients (dated by TCRdb to the early 2020s). This clone was observed a single time. Its antigen is currently not known. Qualities for individual bases were not recorded, and no much larger clone is one base off. The protocol used for the library was the immunoSEQ multiplex PCR assay. In its TCRdb copy, this immuneACCESS table keeps in-frame sequences only and misses some clones. Where compared with another copy, unresolved V genes explain less than half of these, and the others have no known cause. The sample table contains 25,000 to 30,000 clones; only one count was recorded for 65% to 90% of them. Of the sample, 6.5% to 8.5% is held by the ten largest clones. The sequenced material came from PBMCs. The receptor was derived from a woman aged 55-70 years with head and neck cancer.

The CDR3 region: CASSPDSTDTQYF. The nucleotide sequence is given as TGTGCCAGCAGCCCGGACAGCACAGATACGCAGTATTTT. The chain employs TRBV3-1 (or the pseudogene TRBV3-2) and TRBJ2-3, with the D gene call left open. CDR1 is given as LGHDT and CDR2 as YNNKEL, both from the germline V gene (reference sequence). The CDR3 spans 13 residues, from the cysteine through the phenylalanine. Here the CDR3 DNA is all that survives: 39 bases in frame from base 1. V was cut back by 4 bases and J by 0 bases, leaving a gap of 5 bases between them.